These 26 T cell receptor beta chains were sequenced from one sample in a study of blood T cell repertoires in COVID-19. Profiled with immunoSEQ multiplex PCR; TCRdb holds only in-frame clones, not every one. The data hold roughly 200,000 clones, with around 90% observed a single time. Source material: PBMCs or T cells enriched from blood (not recorded which). The receptors derive from a man younger than 45 who had recovered from COVID-19.

The chain employs TRBV28 and TRBJ2-3, with 9 positions matching TRBD2. V trimming: 2 bases; J trimming: 4 bases; junction bases outside the gene matches: 13. The germline CDR1 and CDR2 sequences are MDHEN and SYDVKM. This CDR3 has 18 residues. CDR3 sequence: CASSLRLAGRGGADTQYF. The CDR3 DNA sequence: TGTGCCAGCAGTTTACGGCTAGCGGGACGGGGAGGTGCAGATACGCAGTATTTT.

V usage is TRBV6-2 or TRBV6-3 and J usage is TRBJ1-5; no definite D call. V was trimmed by 2 bases and J by 4 bases, leaving 6 bases between them. The germline V gene has CDR1 MNHEY and CDR2 SVGEGT. The CDR3 consists of 13 residues. CDR3 nucleotides: TGTGCCAGCAGTTACGGGCAGAATCAGCCCCAGCATTTT. Translated: CASSYGQNQPQHF.

The rearrangement links TRBV18 to TRBJ1-6, with 10 bases identical to TRBD1. The CDR3 covers 17 residues. The junction had 6 bases not matched to a gene; V was cut back by 3 bases and J by 4 bases. Germline V gene data show CDR1 as KGHSH and CDR2 as LQKENI. The DNA for the CDR3 is TGTGCCAGCTCACCTATCGGACAGGGGGAATATAATTCACCCCTCCACTTT. Its protein product is CASSPIGQGEYNSPLHF.

V usage is TRBV18 and J usage is TRBJ1-1, with D hard to call. V was cut by 3 bases and J by 1 base, with 6 bases left in between. Germline CDR1 is KGHSH and CDR2 is LQKENI. There are 13 residues in the CDR3. CDR3 bases: TGTGCCAGCTCACCTCAACAGAACACTGAAGCTTTCTTT. Residues: CASSPQQNTEAFF.

This clone was recorded only once. The J gene is TRBJ2-5, the V gene TRBV5-1; possible D gene TRBD1, 5 bases. Germline CDR1 and CDR2: SGHRS and YFSETQ. The CDR3 contains 19 residues. V lost 2 bases and J lost 0, with 23 bases in between. The CDR3 protein is CASSFGPLAQTDYQETQYF. The CDR3 DNA follows: TGCGCCAGCAGCTTCGGCCCCCTCGCTCAGACAGACTACCAAGAGACCCAGTACTTC.

This chain joins TRBV24-1 and TRBJ2-3, with D uncertain. The ends were cut back, 3 bases at V and 0 bases at J, with 21 bases in the middle. This CDR3 contains 19 residues. Germline-derived CDR1 and CDR2 are KGHDR and SFDVKD. The CDR3 is CATSDLAPDLEASTDTQYF. The CDR3 bases are TGTGCCACCAGTGATCTTGCACCGGATCTAGAGGCGAGCACAGATACGCAGTATTTT.

The rearrangement uses TRBV7-8 and TRBJ1-2, with D unresolved. The germline V gene has CDR1 SGHVS and CDR2 FQNEAQ. The CDR3 has 16 residues. Trimming took 5 bases from V and 6 from J, leaving 22 bases between them. CDR3 loop: CASSRGRVAVVDGYTF. The CDR3 DNA reads as TGTGCCAGCAGCCGAGGACGGGTCGCTGTTGTCGATGGCTACACCTTC.

The V gene is TRBV30, the J gene TRBJ1-2; the D gene is possibly TRBD1 (6 bases). Looked up from germline, CDR1 is GTSNPN and CDR2 is SVGIG (reference sequence). V was clipped by 6 bases and J by 2 bases, with 13 bases between them. This CDR3 region has 13 residues. CDR3 DNA sequence: TGTGCCTGCGCCGGGACACGAAACTATGGCTACACCTTC. Encoded protein: CACAGTRNYGYTF.

CDR3 coding DNA: TGTGCCAGCAGCTTAGTAGTAGGCGGAACCACAGATACGCAGTATTTT. This encodes CASSLVVGGTTDTQYF. V usage is TRBV11-2 and J usage is TRBJ2-3, with no clear D. The germline CDR1 and CDR2 sequences are SGHAT and FQNNGV. CDR3 length: 16 amino acids. Trimming shortened V by 1 base and J by 2 bases, and 13 bases separated the two germline ends. Variable domain in full (rest from reference TRBV11-2 and TRBJ2-3): EAGVAQSPRYKIIEKRQSVAFWCNPISGHATLYWYQQILGQGPKLLIQFQNNGVVDDSQLPKDRFSAERLKGVDSTLKIQPAKLEDSAVYLCASSLVVGGTTDTQYFGPGTRLTVL.

The chain has TRBV6-1 and TRBJ1-4; D remains ambiguous. Germline V gives CDR1 MNHNS, CDR2 SASEGT. This CDR3 spans 15 amino acids. The V and J ends lost 2 bases and 0 bases respectively, with 7 bases between them. The CDR3 loop is CASSELGATNEKLFF. The CDR3 coding sequence is TGTGCCAGCAGTGAATTGGGAGCAACTAATGAAAAACTGTTTTTT.

The gene calls are TRBV9 and TRBJ2-5, with 10 positions matching TRBD2. This CDR3 region has 16 residues. Germline V gene data show CDR1 as SGDLS and CDR2 as YYNGEE. V shed 3 bases and J 1 base; nucleotides not matched to a gene: 6. The CDR3 coding sequence is TGTGCCAGCAGCGCGAGAGGACTAGCGGCCCAAGAGACCCAGTACTTC. Protein: CASSARGLAAQETQYF.

This chain connects TRBV19 to TRBJ1-5, with a tentative D call TRBD1 (6 bases). The CDR3 covers 15 residues. V was clipped by 5 bases and J by 0 bases, with 11 bases between them. From germline, CDR1 is LNHDA and CDR2 SQIVND (reference sequence). CDR3 amino acids: CASSVNRDSNQPQHF. For the CDR3, the DNA is TGTGCCAGTAGTGTGAACAGGGATAGCAATCAGCCCCAGCATTTT.

The V call is TRBV6-5, the J call TRBJ2-7, with TRBD1 matching 7 bases. The CDR3 spans 12 residues. V trimming: 9 bases; J trimming: 2 bases; junction bases outside the gene matches: 4. Germline V gene data show CDR1 as MNHEY and CDR2 as SVGAGI. Written as DNA, the CDR3 is TGTGCCAGTAGACAGGGAGCCTACGAGCAGTACTTC. Translation gives CASRQGAYEQYF.

The chain has TRBV18 and TRBJ2-1, with 10 positions matching TRBD1. This CDR3 is built from 15 residues. Trimming cost V 2 bases and J 2 bases; bases outside gene matches: 0. Germline-derived CDR1 and CDR2 are KGHSH and LQKENI. CDR3 sequence reads: CASSPGQGAYNEQFF. The CDR3 DNA follows: TGTGCCAGCTCACCAGGACAGGGGGCCTACAATGAGCAGTTCTTC.

This sequence joins TRBV11-2 and TRBJ2-1; 14 nucleotides agree with TRBD2. The CDR3 is 16 residues long. Germline CDR1 is SGHAT and CDR2 is FQNNGV. V lost 0 bases and J lost 7; bases outside the gene matches: 2. The CDR3 protein is CASSLEGLAGENEQFF. The DNA for the CDR3 is TGTGCCAGCAGCTTAGAGGGACTAGCGGGAGAAAATGAGCAGTTCTTC.

The V call is TRBV9, the J call TRBJ1-5; tentatively, D is TRBD1 (6 bases). The length of the CDR3 is 14 residues. Trimming left V 2 bases short and J 3 bases short, with 9 bases between. CDR1 and CDR2 (germline): SGDLS, YYNGEE. CDR3 nucleotide sequence: TGTGCCAGCAGCGTCTCAGGGGCCAATCAGCCCCAGCATTTT. This encodes CASSVSGANQPQHF. Based on the CDR3 plus reference TRBV9 and TRBJ1-5, the full variable domain is DSGVTQTPKHLITATGQRVTLRCSPRSGDLSVYWYQQSLDQGLQFLIQYYNGEERAKGNILERFSAQQFPDLHSELNLSSLELGDSALYFCASSVSGANQPQHFGDGTRLSIL.

V usage is TRBV23-1 and J usage is TRBJ1-1, with D hard to call. TRBV23-1 is designated an ORF whose function remains uncertain. The CDR3 loop spans 14 amino acids. V lost 4 bases and J lost 4, with 13 bases in between. The CDR3 bases are TGCGCCAGCAGTCGGGCCGCGGGGAGCACTGAAGCTTTCTTT. The encoded protein is CASSRAAGSTEAFF.

V and J are TRBV11-3 and TRBJ2-5; 14 bases are a match to TRBD2. V was pared by 5 bases and J by 5 bases, with 7 bases of the junction left unmatched. The CDR3 is made up of 16 amino acids. In germline, CDR1 is SGHNT, CDR2 YENEEA. The chain's CDR3 is CASSPSGTSGGETQYF. The CDR3 DNA is TGTGCCAGCAGCCCCTCCGGGACTAGCGGGGGCGAGACCCAGTACTTC.

The rearrangement uses TRBV19 and TRBJ1-1, with 7 nucleotides matching TRBD1. Germline lookup yields CDR1 LNHDA and CDR2 SQIVND (reference sequence). The CDR3 runs to 14 residues. V trimming: 7 bases; J trimming: 4 bases; junction bases outside the gene matches: 9. CDR3 sequence: CASTYRSGGTEAFF. The DNA of the CDR3 is TGTGCCAGTACCTATCGGTCAGGGGGCACTGAAGCTTTCTTT.

The chain carries TRBV27 and TRBJ1-3; D gene ambiguous. The CDR3 totals 13 residues. CDR1 and CDR2 from the germline V gene are MNHEY and SMNVEV (reference sequence). Between the trimmed V and J ends, which lost 6 bases and 8 bases, there was a span of 14 bases. The CDR3 sequence: CASSYWPGDTIYF. In DNA form, the CDR3 reads TGTGCCAGCAGCTACTGGCCGGGAGACACCATATATTTT.

J is TRBJ2-2 and V is TRBV9; TRBD1 might be the D (6 bases). V was cut by 3 bases and J by 5 bases, with 8 bases left in between. The CDR3 totals 13 residues. The germline V gene encodes CDR1 SGDLS and CDR2 YYNGEE. The CDR3: CASSGTATGELFF. In DNA, the CDR3 is TGTGCCAGCAGCGGGACAGCTACCGGGGAGCTGTTTTTT.

Only a few counts were recorded for this clone. The rearrangement links TRBV24-1 to TRBJ2-7; weak D call: TRBD2 (5 bases). Between the trimmed V and J ends, which lost 7 bases and 4 bases, there was a span of 13 bases. This CDR3 region has 13 residues. CDR1 and CDR2 from the germline V gene are KGHDR and SFDVKD. CDR3 sequence reads: CATRHLAEYEQYF. The CDR3 DNA reads TGTGCCACCAGGCATCTAGCCGAATACGAGCAGTACTTC.

The DNA for the CDR3 is TGTGCCAGCAGCTTATCACTAGCGGGGGGGCTTGGCACAGATACGCAGTATTTT. It is translated as CASSLSLAGGLGTDTQYF. The rearrangement joins TRBV7-2 to TRBJ2-3, with 13 bases that match TRBD2. This CDR3 comprises 18 residues. Germline assignment: CDR1 SGHTA and CDR2 FQGNSA. The trim removed 2 bases at V and 1 base at J, leaving 6 bases unmatched.

The sample holds one count of this clone. The rearrangement uses TRBV27 and TRBJ1-1; TRBD1 matches 7 bases. The CDR3 covers 14 residues. Germline CDR1 is MNHEY and CDR2 is SMNVEV (reference sequence). Germline trimming cut 3 bases from V and 0 bases from J; bases unmatched to any gene: 1. CDR3 nucleotides: TGTGCCAGCAGTTTGGACAGGTTGAACACTGAAGCTTTCTTT. Translating gives CASSLDRLNTEAFF.

The chain carries TRBV19 and TRBJ1-6; D is unresolved. Trimming pared 1 base from V and 9 bases from J, leaving 4 bases between. Germline CDR1 and CDR2: LNHDA and SQIVND (reference sequence). This CDR3 comprises 12 residues. Here the CDR3 DNA reads TGTGCCAGTAGTATAGGGGCTTCACCCCTCCACTTT. As protein: CASSIGASPLHF.

This clone came up once. The chain joins TRBV6-1 to TRBJ1-1; D not certain. V lost 0 bases to trimming and J lost 8 bases, with 13 bases between them. The CDR3 covers 14 residues. The germline CDR1 and CDR2 sequences are MNHNS and SASEGT. CDR3 in DNA: TGTGCCAGCAGTGAAGCCCCACAGAGTGGGGAAGCTTTCTTT. Its translation: CASSEAPQSGEAFF.